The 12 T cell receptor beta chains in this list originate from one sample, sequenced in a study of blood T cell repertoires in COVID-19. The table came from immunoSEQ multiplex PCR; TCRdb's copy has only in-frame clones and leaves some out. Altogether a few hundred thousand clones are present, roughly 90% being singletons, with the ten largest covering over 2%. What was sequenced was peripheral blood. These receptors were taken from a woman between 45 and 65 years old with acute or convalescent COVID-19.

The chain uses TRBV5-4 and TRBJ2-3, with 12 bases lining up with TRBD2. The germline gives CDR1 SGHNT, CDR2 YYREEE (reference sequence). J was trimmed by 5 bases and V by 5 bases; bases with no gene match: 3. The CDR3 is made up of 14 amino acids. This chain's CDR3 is CASSLLAGGDTQYF. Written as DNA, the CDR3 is TGTGCCAGCAGTTTACTAGCGGGGGGAGATACGCAGTATTTT.

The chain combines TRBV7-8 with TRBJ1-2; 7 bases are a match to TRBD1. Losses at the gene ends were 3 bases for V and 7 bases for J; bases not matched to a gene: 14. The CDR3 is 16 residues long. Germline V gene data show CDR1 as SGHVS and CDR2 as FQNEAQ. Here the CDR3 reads CASSFGTTGREGGYTF. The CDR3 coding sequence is TGTGCCAGCAGCTTTGGAACGACAGGGAGAGAGGGTGGCTACACCTTC.

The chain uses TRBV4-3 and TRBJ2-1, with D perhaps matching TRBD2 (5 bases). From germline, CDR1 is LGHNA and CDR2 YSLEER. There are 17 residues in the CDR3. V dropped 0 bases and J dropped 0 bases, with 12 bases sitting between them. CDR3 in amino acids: CASSQDISASSYNEQFF. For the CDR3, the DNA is TGCGCCAGCAGCCAAGATATTAGCGCGAGCTCCTACAATGAGCAGTTCTTC.

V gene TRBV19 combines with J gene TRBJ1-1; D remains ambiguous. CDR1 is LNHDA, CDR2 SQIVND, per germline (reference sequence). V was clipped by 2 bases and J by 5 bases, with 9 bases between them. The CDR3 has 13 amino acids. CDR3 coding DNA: TGTGCCAGTAGTATAAAAGTAGAGACTGAAGCTTTCTTT. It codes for CASSIKVETEAFF.

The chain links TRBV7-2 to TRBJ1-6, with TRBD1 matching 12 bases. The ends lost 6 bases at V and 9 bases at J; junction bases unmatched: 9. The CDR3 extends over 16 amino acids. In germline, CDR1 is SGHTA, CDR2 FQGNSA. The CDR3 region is CASRSPGQGAGSPLHF. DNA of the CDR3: TGTGCCAGCAGGTCCCCGGGACAGGGGGCAGGTTCACCCCTCCACTTT.

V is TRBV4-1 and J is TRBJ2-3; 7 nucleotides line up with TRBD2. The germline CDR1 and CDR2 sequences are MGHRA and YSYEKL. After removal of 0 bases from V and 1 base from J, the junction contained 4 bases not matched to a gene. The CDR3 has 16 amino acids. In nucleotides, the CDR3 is TGCGCCAGCAGCCAAGAAGGCCTAGCGGGCACAGATACGCAGTATTTT. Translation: CASSQEGLAGTDTQYF.

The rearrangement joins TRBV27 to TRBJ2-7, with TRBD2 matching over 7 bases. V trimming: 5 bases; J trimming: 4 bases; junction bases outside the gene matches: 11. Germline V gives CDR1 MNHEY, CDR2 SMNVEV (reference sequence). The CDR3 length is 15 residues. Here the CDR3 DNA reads TGTGCCAGCAGTCCCCACGGAGCGGGAAGATACGAGCAGTACTTC. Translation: CASSPHGAGRYEQYF.

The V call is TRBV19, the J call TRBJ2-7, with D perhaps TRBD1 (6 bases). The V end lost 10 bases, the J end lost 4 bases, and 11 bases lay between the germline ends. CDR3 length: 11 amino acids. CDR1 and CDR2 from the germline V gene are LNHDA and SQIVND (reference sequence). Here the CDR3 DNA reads TGTGCCACCAAGAGGGGGTACGAGCAGTACTTC. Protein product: CATKRGYEQYF.

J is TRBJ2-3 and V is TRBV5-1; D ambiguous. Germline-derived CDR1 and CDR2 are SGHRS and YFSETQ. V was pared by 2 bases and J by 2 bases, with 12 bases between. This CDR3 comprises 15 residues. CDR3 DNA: TGCGCCAGCAGCTTTATTACTACTATCACAGATACGCAGTATTTT. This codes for CASSFITTITDTQYF.

The DNA for the CDR3 is TGTGCCAGCAGCTCCGACGGGGTAGCCTTCACCGGGGAGCTGTTTTTT. This encodes CASSSDGVAFTGELFF. V and J are TRBV7-6 and TRBJ2-2; D perhaps matches TRBD2 (5 bases). V was trimmed by 4 bases and J by 4 bases, leaving 16 bases between them. The CDR3 spans 16 residues. Germline V gene lookup returns CDR1 SGHVS and CDR2 FNYEAQ.

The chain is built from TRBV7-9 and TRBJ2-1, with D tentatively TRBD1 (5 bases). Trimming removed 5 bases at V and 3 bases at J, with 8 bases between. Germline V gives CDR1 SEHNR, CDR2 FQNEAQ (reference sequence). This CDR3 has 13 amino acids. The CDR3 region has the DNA TGTGCCAGCAGCAGAGACAGCTACAATGAGCAGTTCTTC. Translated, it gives CASSRDSYNEQFF.

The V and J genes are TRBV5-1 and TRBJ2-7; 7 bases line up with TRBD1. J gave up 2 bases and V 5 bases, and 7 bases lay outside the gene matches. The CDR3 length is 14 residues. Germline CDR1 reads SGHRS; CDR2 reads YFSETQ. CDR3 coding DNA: TGCGCCAGCAGTCCGCTTGGACAGGCCTACGAGCAGTACTTC. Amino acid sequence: CASSPLGQAYEQYF.